This T cell receptor beta chain was captured by sequencing in a study of blood T cell repertoires in COVID-19. Participant-given clinical history determined each cohort assignment. Clones were read by immunoSEQ multiplex PCR, and TCRdb kept only the in-frame ones, dropping some. This table holds roughly 190,000 clones, about four fifths found once. This CDR3 has 16 amino acids. Trimming took off 0 bases at V and 8 bases at J, with 16 bases between the two ends. CDR1 is LNHNV and CDR2 is YYDKDF in the germline V gene (reference sequence). This sequence was found in a woman younger than 45 who had recovered from COVID-19. The chain uses TRBV15 and TRBJ1-4, with a possible D match to TRBD1 (5 bases). Sample: PBMCs or T cells enriched from blood (not recorded which). As DNA, the CDR3 is TGTGCCACCAGCAGAGATGGGTCAGCGGGGCGCGAAAAACTGTTTTTT. This sequence encodes CATSRDGSAGREKLFF.